The 4 T cell receptor beta chains reported below all come from one sample, sequenced in a study of metastatic and nonmetastatic thyroid tumors. TCRdb recomputed clones from the PCR reads via MiXCR. The repertoire has around 65,000 clones, 11% to 15% of them found once; the top ten carry less than 8.5%. All patients reached thyroid surgery having received no treatment beforehand. Sequencing was done on a sample of blood. The receptors here all came from a male donor with papillary thyroid cancer or a benign thyroid nodule (not recorded which). Some clones in this sample may be carry-over from other donors' samples.

On this clone: At the DNA level, this CDR3 is encoded by other sequences in the same sample as well. This chain uses TRBV20-1 with TRBJ2-3, with a weak D call TRBD2 (5 bases). Trimming took 2 bases from V and 1 from J, leaving 19 bases between them. The CDR3 has 17 amino acids. Germline V gene sequence: CDR1 DFQATT, CDR2 SNEGSKA (reference sequence). CDR3 in DNA: TGCAGTGCTAGACGGCTAGCTGGAGGTCCCGGCACAGATACGCAGTATTTT. Its translation: CSARRLAGGPGTDTQYF.

In this sample, this clone turned up many times. The chain links TRBV7-9 to TRBJ2-1; 7 bases fit TRBD1. Germline lookup yields CDR1 SEHNR and CDR2 FQNEAQ (reference sequence). V lost 5 bases and J lost 6; bases outside the gene matches: 4. The CDR3 spans 13 residues. The CDR3: CASSLGTVNEQFF. In DNA, the CDR3 is TGTGCCAGCAGCCTTGGGACAGTCAATGAGCAGTTCTTC.

Notes on this clone: A junction end diverges from the germline sequence, so it may reflect a read error. The sample holds other DNA sequences that translate to the same CDR3. This rearrangement joins TRBV29-1 to TRBJ1-3; D unresolved. The CDR3 is made up of 13 amino acids. Germline CDR1 reads SQVTM; CDR2 reads ANQGSEA. CDR3 in amino acids: CSVESAYGNTIYF. The CDR3 DNA follows: TGCAGCGTTGAAAGTGCATATGGAAACACAATATATTTT.

To note about this clone: A much larger clone differs from this one at a single base, so this may be a read error. The gene calls are TRBV6-6 and TRBJ2-3; D is possibly TRBD1 (5 bases). The J call is uncertain, as TRBJ1-5 better fits the DNA end. The CDR3 is 16 amino acids. The germline V gene encodes CDR1 MNHNY and CDR2 SVGAGI (reference sequence). CDR3 sequence (DNA): TGTGCCGGCACCTTACGGGGCCCGATTAGCACAGATACGCAGCATTTT. This sequence encodes CAGTLRGPISTDTQHF.